This entry concerns a single T cell receptor beta chain. The specificity of this receptor is unknown. The CDR1 and CDR2 encoded by the germline V gene are SGHRS and YFSETQ. Deletion took 0 bases off V and 5 bases off J, with a span of 9 bases between the germline ends. Including the terminal cysteine and phenylalanine, the CDR3 comprises 14 residues. CDR3 DNA is the only sequence kept; it has 42 bases, read in frame from the first base. Library generation was performed with the immunoSEQ multiplex PCR assay. For the multiplex PCR, a mixture combining 60 forward primers for TCR Vbeta segments and 13 reverse primers for TCR Jbeta segments was used. The CDR3 region of rearranged TCR beta genes was amplified from genomic DNA by a multiplex PCR assay. The Illumina HiSeq System was used to sequence the amplified TCR beta libraries as 87-base-pair reads. The study's processing was this. In a later analysis, some 80 million unique TCR beta chains were counted across the 650 to 700 repertoires, and roughly 11 million of these chains were shared by at least two donors. A nearest-neighbor algorithm error-corrected the raw reads and collapsed the reads into unique sequences, merging closely related sequences to remove PCR and sequencing errors. CDR3 sequences were aligned to IMGT reference sequences to assign V, D and J gene segments. For a sequence to be retained, a match of at least six nucleotides to both a V gene segment and a J gene segment was required. Rearrangements were classified as productive when the CDR3 lacked stop codons and remained in frame with V and J, and all other rearrangements were classified as non-productive. Following IMGT convention, CDR3 was defined as the stretch from the second conserved V-encoded cysteine to the conserved J-encoded phenylalanine. The earlier analysis of fewer than 750 of the donors excluded sequences that lacked an unambiguous match to a single V gene segment. An earlier analysis of roughly 590 of the donors called V segments functional above 56.7% productive rearrangements and segregating when the between-donor standard deviation exceeded 5%. A statistical classification framework was built to diagnose cytomegalovirus status from the catalog of TCR beta chain sequences. V and J gene assignment, in a later analysis, came from comparing TCR nucleotide sequences with IMGT/GENE-DB human TR gene sequences. A later analysis assigned CDR3 sequences and most-parsimonious VDJ recombination scenarios with the TCRdist pipeline. A later analysis defined each TCR beta chain by its CDR3 amino acid sequence plus V-gene family, and excluded reads lacking a unique V-gene family. As a way to deal with suspected cross-contamination and a sequencing artifact, a later analysis dropped 592 nucleotide sequences that were highly shared and had low generation probability. A later analysis calculated a clonal expansion index for each public chain from normalized within-repertoire ranks of inferred template counts. In a later analysis, generation probabilities were computed using a VDJ recombination model fitted to out-of-frame rearrangements, and the results were checked against IGoR. Hypergeometric tests were used in a later analysis to score TCR-TCR, TCR-HLA and TCR-CMV co-occurrence, with a repertoire-size bias correction applied to the TCR pairs. A later analysis estimated false discovery rates by permuting HLA or CMV assignments 20 times. In a later analysis, co-occurring TCRs were grouped using DBSCAN, with TCRdist sequence similarity added in when clustering inside HLA-allele-positive subsets. Repertoires with fewer than 30,000 or more than 120,000 public chains, plus five repertoires with anomalous nucleotide sharing, were excluded from co-occurrence clustering. Not all clones reach the TCRdb copy of this immuneACCESS table, which keeps in-frame sequences only. Checked studies attribute under half of the gap to unresolved V genes and leave the rest unexplained. The DNA was the basis for D and trimming; V, J and clone size are from that table. The sample's records list some 75,000 clones. The ten most abundant clones make up around 7.5% of the sample.

This sample was taken from a study of cytomegalovirus exposure and HLA in healthy donors (dated by TCRdb to the late 2010s). For the study in its entirety: In an earlier analysis of several hundred of the donors, around 300 Gb of sequence data and about 110 million unique TCR beta sequences from 180 million or so T cells were reported. Because of strong linkage in the cohort, 4 to 6 DR-DQ haplotypes were treated as single units for association and clustering. Across around 400 genotyped donors of the cohort, an average of roughly 250,000 unique TCR beta nucleotide sequences per donor were sequenced, and 15% to 20% of those sequences were non-productive. To decide whether each TCR beta V gene segment behaved as functional or pseudogenic, an earlier analysis of some 600 of the donors relied on high-throughput TCR beta sequencing. The number of typed donors differed by locus: about 620-630 for A, B, C, DRB1 and DQB1; 522 for DQA1; 606 for DPA1; and 400 to 480 for DPB1. Around 320 gigabases of sequencing data and some 85 million unique TCR sequences were included in an early release covering around 650 HLA-typed donors. A later analysis re-analyzed previously published TCR beta repertoires from 660 or so donors and added high-resolution HLA genotyping to study TCR occurrence patterns. Class I and class II HLA loci were covered by the typing at four-digit resolution. Of the roughly 400 genotyped donors, over 65% fell in the genetic ancestry cluster associated with self-reported Caucasian donors. The study profiled the T cell repertoires of more than 500 subjects by immunosequencing and related them to cytomegalovirus serostatus. In the later analysis, no new phenotypic data were used to find candidate immune exposures; instead, reliance was placed on TCR beta sequences and their occurrence across donors. Along with the roughly 670-subject first cohort, a separate validation cohort of 120 different subjects was used. To predict cytomegalovirus infection status, the study combined high-throughput TCR immunosequencing, statistical association of individual TCRs with disease status, and machine learning. Genome-wide SNP genotypes for about 60% of the roughly 670 donors were used in a later genetic analysis, which treated that subset as a discovery cohort. Every repertoire in the discovery cohort had been generated on one and the same sequencing platform. The study was designed to test whether signatures of past pathogen exposure could be identified by cataloging public T cell receptors. Donor age, sex, ethnicity and CMV serostatus were collected together with the repertoire data.

Overall study outcomes, separate from this receptor: Sequencing depth was assumed to be roughly uniform across donors in the presence/absence analyses, though that assumption may not hold. Broadly in line with IMGT annotations, most TCR beta V segments showed up in productive rearrangements about 90% or about 30% of the time in an earlier analysis of several hundred of the donors. A later genetic analysis associated a missense DCLRE1C variant with V-gene and J-gene trimming of TCR beta chains, and an independent cohort replicated the association. A later analysis found that TCR association rates varied across HLA loci, with DRB1 alleles showing the most associated TCRs and HLA-C alleles the fewest. The classifier was reported to diagnose cytomegalovirus status with high specificity and sensitivity in both the original cohort and the validation cohort. Most CMV-associated TCR beta chains appeared to be HLA-restricted in a later analysis, and the HLA associations seemed to be driven largely by CMV exposure. The study listed 150 to 200 TCR beta chains as associated with cytomegalovirus. Because HLA typing was missing for some donors at each locus, association tests included only the typed subset. Specific HLA alleles were associated with over 15,000 TCR beta sequences at a false discovery rate of 0.05 in a later analysis. Strong co-occurrence of HLA alleles, especially DR and DQ, made assigning TCR associations to individual alleles difficult. Some IMGT-functional V segments, including TRBV6-2 and TRBV6-3, could not be told apart with the 87-base-pair reads, so those segments were excluded. The sequencing pipeline was judged likely to have produced a cluster of highly shared sequence variants as a technical artifact. In a later analysis, HLA-associated TCR beta chains showed more clonal expansion and lower generation probabilities than non-associated chains that were equally common. CMV serostatus was the only immune exposure information available for the cohort. In a later analysis, several top co-occurrence clusters were reported to appear linked to parvovirus B19, influenza, CMV and Epstein-Barr virus. A further reported finding was that TCR beta sequences accurately predicted the HLA-A and HLA-B alleles for most subjects in the first cohort. The authors suggested that the approach could potentially be extended to other disease states and immunological phenotypes. In vitro tests confirmed that a few of the cytomegalovirus-associated TCR beta chains recognize cytomegalovirus antigens. Most TCR sequences were seen in very few donors, while some public TCRs were found in many individuals. Correlated functional status among segregating V segments might be attributable to linkage disequilibrium, but an unknown experimental factor could not be ruled out. Over 15 rarely observed V segments, including chromosome 9 orphons, were excluded from the earlier analysis of approximately 500 of the donors because counts were too low. The cohort was sequenced for TCR beta chains only, and without alpha or paired-chain data the features that could be detected were limited. Compared with the approximately 600-donor mean, donors in an Asian-associated ancestry cluster had fewer N-insertions in productive TCRs, according to a later genetic analysis.

The cohort was made up of several hundred healthy bone marrow donors. At the time of sampling, all cohort members were nominally healthy, though unrecorded immune exposures were likely present. The donor tested CMV seropositive, placing the donor among the 290 or so seropositive members of the cohort. A peripheral blood sample was provided by each donor, and peripheral blood mononuclear cells were used for TCR beta sequencing. Genomic DNA extraction from the blood cell samples was performed with the Qiagen DNeasy Blood Extraction Kit. The sample taken for sequencing was PBMCs. The chain is assembled from TRBV5-1 and TRBJ1-5, with the D gene too uncertain to name. This receptor was obtained from a female donor in good health and CMV-seropositive. The sequenced DNA: TGCGCCAGCAGCTTGGACAGCCCCGATCAGCCCCAGCATTTT. It specifies CASSLDSPDQPQHF.